These 32 T cell receptor beta chains were all obtained from the same sample, sequenced in a study of cytomegalovirus exposure and HLA in healthy donors. The PCR employed 60 Vbeta primers together with 13 Jbeta primers. Sequencing used immunoSEQ multiplex PCR; TCRdb keeps in-frame clones, though not all of them. Among around 140,000 clones listed, around 10% were seen once. Sequencing was performed on PBMCs. These receptors originate from a woman aged 40 to 50 in good health and CMV-seropositive.

This rearrangement joins TRBV29-1 to TRBJ2-7; D gene uncertain. The CDR3 covers 11 residues. V lost 7 bases to trimming and J lost 9 bases, with 16 bases between them. CDR1 SQVTM and CDR2 ANQGSEA come from the germline V gene. CDR3 coding DNA: TGCAGCGCATCCTCCCCTGAGGCGCAGTACTTC. Its translation is CSASSPEAQYF.

The chain has TRBV20-1 and TRBJ1-2; D gene ambiguous. Germline V gene sequence: CDR1 DFQATT, CDR2 SNEGSKA (reference sequence). V lost 2 bases, J lost 8 bases, and 9 bases lay in between. This CDR3 has 11 amino acids. DNA for the CDR3: TGCAGTGCTAGATGGGCGGGGGGCTACACCTTC. Protein product: CSARWAGGYTF.

The chain combines TRBV12-2 with TRBJ1-1. TRBV12-2 constitutes a pseudogene. This CDR3 region has 15 residues. CDR3 region: CASRPRPESNTEAFF. CDR3 DNA sequence: TGTGCAAGTCGCCCACGCCCGGAGTCGAACACTGAAGCTTTCTTT.

This clone was counted only a few times. The genes are TRBV11-2 and TRBJ1-1, with 7 bases identical to TRBD1. Germline lookup yields CDR1 SGHAT and CDR2 FQNNGV. The CDR3 has 13 residues. J gave up 4 bases and V 6 bases, and 5 bases lay outside the gene matches. The chain's CDR3 is CASSSTGVTEAFF. The CDR3 nucleotides are TGTGCCAGCAGTTCTACAGGGGTCACTGAAGCTTTCTTT.

The chain links TRBV5-1 to TRBJ2-7, with 8 nucleotides matching TRBD1. V lost 0 bases, J lost 3 bases, and 2 bases stayed unmatched. CDR1 and CDR2 (germline): SGHRS, YFSETQ. CDR3 size: 14 residues. For the CDR3, the DNA is TGCGCCAGCAGCTTGGAGGGACAGGTCTACGAGCAGTACTTC. Translating it yields CASSLEGQVYEQYF.

This clone was counted between two and nine times. The V call is TRBV19, the J call TRBJ1-4; D gene uncertain. CDR3 length: 15 amino acids. Trimming pared 5 bases from V and 0 bases from J, leaving 10 bases between. Germline assignment: CDR1 LNHDA and CDR2 SQIVND (reference sequence). CDR3 protein: CASSVLFTTNEKLFF. CDR3 DNA sequence: TGTGCCAGTAGTGTCCTATTTACAACTAATGAAAAACTGTTTTTT.

The rearrangement links TRBV2 to TRBJ2-7; D uncertain. The CDR3 covers 13 residues. The V end was cut by 3 bases, the J end by 3 bases, with 9 bases between. CDR1 and CDR2 (germline): SNHLY, FYNNEI. The CDR3: CASSESSFYEQYF. CDR3 nucleotides: TGTGCCAGCAGTGAGTCTTCCTTCTACGAGCAGTACTTC.

This clone came up a few times. The chain is built from TRBV19 and TRBJ1-1; 7 bases fit TRBD1. Germline CDR1 LNHDA, CDR2 SQIVND (reference sequence). The J segment lost 1 base and the V segment lost 5 bases, leaving 1 base of the junction unmatched. This CDR3 spans 13 amino acids. This chain's CDR3 is CASSHRGNTEAFF. The CDR3 DNA is TGTGCCAGTAGTCACAGGGGGAACACTGAAGCTTTCTTT.

This chain uses TRBV7-2 with TRBJ2-1, with a possible D match to TRBD2 (5 bases). The CDR3 contains 12 residues. The V gene's germline CDR1 is SGHTA and CDR2 FQGNSA. V gave up 5 bases and J gave up 7 bases, with 9 bases separating them. The CDR3 region is CASSATRNEQFF. In DNA, the CDR3 is TGTGCCAGCAGCGCAACTAGGAATGAGCAGTTCTTC.

The table lists this clone with a few counts. The rearrangement uses TRBV7-9 and TRBJ1-5; 7 nucleotides line up with TRBD1. Germline V CDR1 and CDR2: SEHNR, FQNEAQ (reference sequence). The ends lost 5 bases at V and 2 bases at J; junction bases unmatched: 3. CDR3 length equals 14 residues. CDR3 amino acids: CASSPTGGNQPQHF. The CDR3 coding sequence is TGTGCCAGCAGCCCCACAGGGGGCAATCAGCCCCAGCATTTT. Using reference TRBV7-9 and TRBJ1-5 for the parts outside the CDR3, the full variable domain is DTGVSQNPRHKITKRGQNVTFRCDPISEHNRLYWYRQTLGQGPEFLTYFQNEAQLEKSRLLSDRFSAERPKGSFSTLEIQRTEQGDSAMYLCASSPTGGNQPQHFGDGTRLSIL.

This clone was seen a handful of times. J is TRBJ1-2 and V is TRBV7-9, with unresolved D. Between the trimmed V and J ends, which lost 4 bases and 5 bases, there was a span of 5 bases. The CDR3 spans 11 residues. The V gene's germline CDR1 is SEHNR and CDR2 FQNEAQ (reference sequence). CDR3 sequence (DNA): TGTGCCAGCAGCTCGACATATGGCTACACCTTC. It translates to CASSSTYGYTF. Supplemented by reference TRBV7-9 and TRBJ1-2, the full variable domain reads DTGVSQNPRHKITKRGQNVTFRCDPISEHNRLYWYRQTLGQGPEFLTYFQNEAQLEKSRLLSDRFSAERPKGSFSTLEIQRTEQGDSAMYLCASSSTYGYTFGSGTRLTVV.

The chain carries TRBV7-2 and TRBJ1-2, with 8 nucleotides matching TRBD1. Germline V lookup: CDR1 SGHTA, CDR2 FQGNSA. The CDR3 loop spans 14 amino acids. V lost 8 bases to trimming and J lost 5 bases; unmatched junction nucleotides: 10. Written as DNA, the CDR3 is TGTGCCAGCGGAACCCGACAGGGGATGTATGGCTACACCTTC. Its protein is CASGTRQGMYGYTF. Full variable domain (missing parts from reference TRBV7-2 and TRBJ1-2): GAGVSQSPSNKVTEKGKDVELRCDPISGHTALYWYRQSLGQGLEFLIYFQGNSAPDKSGLPSDRFSAERTGGSVSTLTIQRTQQEDSAVYLCASGTRQGMYGYTFGSGTRLTVV.

This clone was counted a few times. The J gene is TRBJ2-2, the V gene TRBV5-6; 7 nucleotides agree with TRBD1. This CDR3 has 15 residues. The trim removed 4 bases at V and 2 bases at J, leaving 5 bases unmatched. Germline V lookup: CDR1 SGHDT, CDR2 YYEEEE. The CDR3 sequence is CASSPTGPNTGELFF. For the CDR3, the DNA is TGTGCCAGCAGCCCGACAGGGCCTAACACCGGGGAGCTGTTTTTT.

This clone was recorded a few times. The J gene is TRBJ2-2, the V gene TRBV5-1, with D unresolved. The germline V gene encodes CDR1 SGHRS and CDR2 YFSETQ. The CDR3 loop spans 16 amino acids. Trimming took off 0 bases at V and 6 bases at J, with 15 bases between the two ends. CDR3: CASSLDGFGLSGELFF. The CDR3 DNA is TGCGCCAGCAGCTTGGATGGGTTCGGGTTGTCCGGGGAGCTGTTTTTT. Variable domain in full (rest from reference TRBV5-1 and TRBJ2-2): KAGVTQTPRYLIKTRGQQVTLSCSPISGHRSVSWYQQTPGQGLQFLFEYFSETQRNKGNFPGRFSGRQFSNSRSEMNVSTLELGDSALYLCASSLDGFGLSGELFFGEGSRLTVL.

This clone was recorded a few times. The chain carries TRBV29-1 and TRBJ2-1; 10 nucleotides align to TRBD2. V trimming: 6 bases; J trimming: 7 bases; junction bases outside the gene matches: 3. The germline V gene encodes CDR1 SQVTM and CDR2 ANQGSEA. The CDR3 totals 12 residues. The CDR3 is CSVSGGGNEQFF. The CDR3 DNA reads TGCAGCGTCAGCGGGGGGGGGAATGAGCAGTTCTTC.

The V and J genes are TRBV4-1 and TRBJ2-3; D not certain. The CDR3 sequence is 14 residues long. Trimming removed 2 bases from V and 4 bases from J, with 10 bases in between. Germline V lookup: CDR1 MGHRA, CDR2 YSYEKL. CDR3 coding DNA: TGCGCCAGCAGCCAACTAGAATTACCAGATACGCAGTATTTT. Residues: CASSQLELPDTQYF.

The CDR3 is CSVDPGARGSYGYTF. CDR3 bases: TGCAGCGTTGATCCTGGAGCCAGGGGCTCCTATGGCTACACCTTC. The chain employs TRBV29-1 and TRBJ1-2; TRBD1 might be the D (6 bases). The CDR3 is 15 residues long. The ends were cut back, 3 bases at V and 4 bases at J, with 18 bases in the middle. CDR1 is SQVTM and CDR2 is ANQGSEA in the germline V gene.

This clone showed up just a few times. This sequence joins TRBV7-2 and TRBJ1-5; possibly TRBD1 for D (6 bases). CDR3 length equals 16 residues. Germline V CDR1 and CDR2: SGHTA, FQGNSA. V lost 2 bases and J lost 4, with 15 bases in between. This chain's CDR3 is CASSLKVGAWNQPQHF. The CDR3 region has the DNA TGTGCCAGCAGCTTAAAGGTGGGGGCGTGGAATCAGCCCCAGCATTTT.

This clone was detected a few times. CDR3 amino acids: CASRLTGGHTEAFF. CDR3 nucleotide sequence: TGTGCCAGCAGATTAACAGGGGGCCACACTGAAGCTTTCTTT. J is TRBJ1-1 and V is TRBV6-5, with 9 bases fitting TRBD1. J gave up 3 bases and V 6 bases, and 5 bases lay outside the gene matches. Germline CDR1 reads MNHEY; CDR2 reads SVGAGI. The CDR3 covers 14 residues.

This clone was counted only a few times. The chain has TRBV6-1 and TRBJ2-1; the D gene is possibly TRBD1 (6 bases). Trimming removed 6 bases at V and 7 bases at J, with 19 bases between. Germline V gives CDR1 MNHNS, CDR2 SASEGT. The CDR3 extends over 15 amino acids. CDR3 sequence: CASSLSRAGENEQFF. CDR3 DNA: TGTGCCAGCAGCCTAAGTAGGGCAGGGGAGAATGAGCAGTTCTTC.

V gene TRBV5-1 combines with J gene TRBJ2-2; D not certain. Trimming pared 3 bases from V and 0 bases from J, leaving 15 bases between. There are 17 residues in the CDR3. Germline V lookup: CDR1 SGHRS, CDR2 YFSETQ. CDR3 in amino acids: CASSWALTSPNTGELFF. In nucleotides, the CDR3 is TGCGCCAGCAGCTGGGCCCTCACAAGCCCGAACACCGGGGAGCTGTTTTTT.

This clone came up a few times. This chain uses TRBV7-2 with TRBJ2-7; possibly TRBD2 for D (6 bases). Trimming cost V 2 bases and J 6 bases, with 11 bases left between them. Looked up from germline, CDR1 is SGHTA and CDR2 is FQGNSA. The CDR3 has 13 amino acids. The CDR3 DNA is TGTGCCAGCAGCTTACGGAGGGAGGCCGAGCAGTACTTC. It codes for CASSLRREAEQYF. Full variable domain (remainder filled in from reference TRBV7-2 and TRBJ2-7): GAGVSQSPSNKVTEKGKDVELRCDPISGHTALYWYRQSLGQGLEFLIYFQGNSAPDKSGLPSDRFSAERTGGSVSTLTIQRTQQEDSAVYLCASSLRREAEQYFGPGTRLTVT.

This clone came up a few times. This chain joins TRBV11-2 and TRBJ2-3; TRBD2 agrees at 11 bases. CDR3 length: 17 residues. Losses at the gene ends were 5 bases for V and 0 bases for J; bases not matched to a gene: 7. Looked up from germline, CDR1 is SGHAT and CDR2 is FQNNGV. The DNA of the CDR3 is TGTGCCAGCAGCCTCGCCGGGACTAGCGGTAGCACAGATACGCAGTATTTT. Translation: CASSLAGTSGSTDTQYF.

This clone was counted only a few times. V usage is TRBV2 and J usage is TRBJ1-4; 9 positions agree with TRBD1. This CDR3 region has 14 residues. The J segment lost 6 bases and the V segment lost 6 bases, leaving 5 bases of the junction unmatched. Germline CDR1 SNHLY, CDR2 FYNNEI. CDR3: CASRGDRVDEKLFF. The CDR3 nucleotides are TGTGCCAGCAGGGGGGACAGGGTTGATGAAAAACTGTTTTTT.

V and J are TRBV11-2 and TRBJ1-2, with 7 bases matching TRBD1. CDR1 and CDR2 from the germline V gene are SGHAT and FQNNGV. The CDR3 runs to 11 residues. Trimming at V came to 2 bases and at J to 12 bases, leaving 3 bases not matched to a gene. CDR3 DNA sequence: TGTGCCAGCAGCTTATGGGACAGCCACACCTTC. It encodes CASSLWDSHTF.

This clone was detected only a few times. V usage is TRBV5-5 and J usage is TRBJ2-2; tentative D call: TRBD2 (6 bases). Trimming left V 4 bases short and J 0 bases short, with 13 bases between. Germline CDR1 reads SGHKS; CDR2 reads YYEKEE (reference sequence). This CDR3 spans 16 amino acids. The CDR3 DNA reads as TGTGCCAGCAGCCCCCTGACTAGTGCGAACACCGGGGAGCTGTTTTTT. Its translation: CASSPLTSANTGELFF.

V and J are TRBV10-3 and TRBJ1-5; a possible D gene is TRBD1 (6 bases). This CDR3 contains 14 residues. The germline CDR1 and CDR2 sequences are ENHRY and SYGVKD. The germline V and J ends were trimmed by 2 bases and 4 bases, with 9 bases remaining between them. This CDR3 is CAISERDKNQPQHF. The DNA of the CDR3 is TGTGCCATCAGTGAGAGGGACAAAAATCAGCCCCAGCATTTT.

This clone showed up just a few times. The V call is TRBV19, the J call TRBJ1-6; 11 bases match TRBD1. Trimming at V came to 3 bases and at J to 7 bases, leaving 11 bases not matched to a gene. This CDR3 comprises 18 residues. Germline CDR1 and CDR2: LNHDA and SQIVND (reference sequence). The CDR3 sequence: CASSIEGRTGGPNSPLHF. The CDR3 coding sequence is TGTGCCAGTAGTATCGAGGGGCGGACAGGGGGCCCAAATTCACCCCTCCACTTT.

Note on this clone: The same CDR3 can be traced to other DNA sequences in this sample. This chain uses TRBV7-9 with TRBJ1-1; 7 bases fit TRBD1. CDR1 is SEHNR, CDR2 FQNEAQ, per germline (reference sequence). V shed 7 bases, J shed 1 base, and the junction held 12 bases outside the gene matches. The CDR3 covers 16 residues. CDR3 loop: CASNTIQGQPNTEAFF. The CDR3 DNA sequence: TGTGCCAGCAATACCATACAGGGGCAACCGAACACTGAAGCTTTCTTT.

In its sample, this clone was seen a few times. The gene calls are TRBV27 and TRBJ1-2; TRBD1 matches 7 bases. Losses at the gene ends were 2 bases for V and 2 bases for J; bases not matched to a gene: 5. Germline V gene lookup returns CDR1 MNHEY and CDR2 SMNVEV (reference sequence). The CDR3 contains 15 residues. CDR3: CASSLTLQGNYGYTF. DNA for the CDR3: TGTGCCAGCAGTTTAACCTTACAGGGGAACTATGGCTACACCTTC.

This clone showed up just a few times. V and J are TRBV9 and TRBJ2-3; TRBD1 matches 7 bases. The CDR3 is 16 amino acids. V lost 0 bases and J lost 3; bases outside the gene matches: 7. CDR1 SGDLS and CDR2 YYNGEE come from the germline V gene. The CDR3 loop reads CASSVAFDRVTDTQYF. For the CDR3, the DNA is TGTGCCAGCAGCGTAGCCTTCGACAGGGTTACAGATACGCAGTATTTT. The whole variable domain, filled in from reference TRBV9 and TRBJ2-3, reads DSGVTQTPKHLITATGQRVTLRCSPRSGDLSVYWYQQSLDQGLQFLIQYYNGEERAKGNILERFSAQQFPDLHSELNLSSLELGDSALYFCASSVAFDRVTDTQYFGPGTRLTVL.

J is TRBJ1-3 and V is TRBV5-4; no clear D gene. Trimming shortened V by 1 base and J by 0 bases, and 8 bases separated the two germline ends. The CDR3 has 15 amino acids. Germline V gene sequence: CDR1 SGHNT, CDR2 YYREEE (reference sequence). CDR3 protein: CASSLTASSGNTIYF. CDR3 in DNA: TGTGCCAGCAGCTTGACAGCCAGCTCTGGAAACACCATATATTTT.